Sequencing of this TCR beta chain was carried out in a study of Ad26.COV2.S vaccination and SARS-CoV-2 variants. Study information: The donor was enrolled in the Ad26.COV2.S arm of the COV1001 trial. Study results and caveats: Substantial response breadth was reportedly seen for spike-specific CD8+ and CD4+ T cells after vaccination.

There are 15 residues in the CDR3. Germline V gene sequence: CDR1 PRHDT, CDR2 FYEKMQ (reference sequence). V shed 4 bases, J shed 3 bases, and the junction held 5 bases outside the gene matches. Remarks on this clone: Its antigen is as yet unknown.

Profiling relied on immunoSEQ multiplex PCR, and the TCRdb table lists in-frame clones only, not all of them. Of 200,000 to 250,000 clones listed, 88% are singletons. Indicated treatment: around 19 received Ad26.COV2.S at low or high dose, single or two shots; 5 received placebo; per-sample allocation not given. The study sampled participants on day 63 after the first vaccine or placebo injection. In Boston, the donor was an adult between 18-55 years of age. The chain has TRBV13 and TRBJ2-2; 7 bases agree with TRBD2. This clonotype was sampled from a person between 18 and 60 years old who received the Ad26.COV2.S COVID-19 vaccine or a placebo. The source material was peripheral blood, sampled in a trial of Ad26.COV2.S vaccine versus placebo. CDR3 bases: TGTGCCAGCAGCTCCGGGACTATTTACACCGGGGAGCTGTTTTTT. Protein product: CASSSGTIYTGELFF.